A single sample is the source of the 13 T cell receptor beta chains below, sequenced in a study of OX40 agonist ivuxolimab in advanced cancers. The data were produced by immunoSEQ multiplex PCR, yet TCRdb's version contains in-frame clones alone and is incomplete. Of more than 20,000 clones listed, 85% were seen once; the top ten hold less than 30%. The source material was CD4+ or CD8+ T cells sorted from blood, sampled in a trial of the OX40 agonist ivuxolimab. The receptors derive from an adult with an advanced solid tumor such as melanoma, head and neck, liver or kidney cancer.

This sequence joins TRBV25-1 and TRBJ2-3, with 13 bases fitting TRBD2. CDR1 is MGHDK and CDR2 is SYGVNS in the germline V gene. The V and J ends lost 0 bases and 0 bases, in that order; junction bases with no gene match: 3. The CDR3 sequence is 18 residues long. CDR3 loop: CASSEYILAGGSTDTQYF. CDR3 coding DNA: TGTGCCAGCAGTGAATATATACTAGCGGGGGGGAGCACAGATACGCAGTATTTT.

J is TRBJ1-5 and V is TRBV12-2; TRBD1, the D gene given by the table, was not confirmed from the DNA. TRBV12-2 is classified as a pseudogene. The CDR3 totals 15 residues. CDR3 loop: CASRSGTHSNQPQHF. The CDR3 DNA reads TGTGCAAGTCGATCCGGGACACATAGCAATCAGCCCCAGCATTTT.

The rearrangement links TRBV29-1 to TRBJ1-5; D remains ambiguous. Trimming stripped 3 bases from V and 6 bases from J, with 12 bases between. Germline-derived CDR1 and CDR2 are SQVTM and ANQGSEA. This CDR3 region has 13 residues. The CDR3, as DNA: TGCAGCGTTGAGGACGGAGGAGGTCAGCCCCAGCATTTT. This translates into CSVEDGGGQPQHF.

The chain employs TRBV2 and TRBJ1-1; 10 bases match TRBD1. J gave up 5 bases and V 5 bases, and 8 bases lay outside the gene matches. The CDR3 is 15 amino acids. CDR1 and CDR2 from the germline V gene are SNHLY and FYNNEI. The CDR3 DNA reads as TGTGCCAGCAGTCCCGGGACAGGGGCTTATACTGAAGCTTTCTTT. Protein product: CASSPGTGAYTEAFF.

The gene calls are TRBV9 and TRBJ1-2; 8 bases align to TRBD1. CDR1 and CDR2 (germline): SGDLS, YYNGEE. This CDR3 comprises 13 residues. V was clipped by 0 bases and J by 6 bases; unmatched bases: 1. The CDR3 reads CASSVVTGDGYTF. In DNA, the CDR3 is TGTGCCAGCAGCGTAGTGACAGGGGATGGCTACACCTTC.

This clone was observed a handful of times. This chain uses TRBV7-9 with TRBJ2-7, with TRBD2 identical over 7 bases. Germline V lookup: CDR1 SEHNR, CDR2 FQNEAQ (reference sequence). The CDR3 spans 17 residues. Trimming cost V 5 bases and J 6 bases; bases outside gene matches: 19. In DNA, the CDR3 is TGTGCCAGCAGCCCCACCATGTCAAGCGGGGCTTACGGCGAGCAGTACTTC. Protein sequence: CASSPTMSSGAYGEQYF.

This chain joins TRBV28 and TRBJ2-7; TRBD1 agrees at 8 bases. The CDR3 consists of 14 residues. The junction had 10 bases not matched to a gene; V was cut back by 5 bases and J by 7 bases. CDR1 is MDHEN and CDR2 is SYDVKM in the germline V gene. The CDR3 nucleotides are TGTGCCAGCAGTGCACCCGGGACAGGAAATGAGCAGTACTTC. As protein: CASSAPGTGNEQYF.

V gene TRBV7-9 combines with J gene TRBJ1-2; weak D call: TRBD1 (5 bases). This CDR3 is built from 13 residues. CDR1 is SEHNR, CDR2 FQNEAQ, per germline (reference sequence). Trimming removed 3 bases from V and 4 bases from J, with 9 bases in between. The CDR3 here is CASSLGGTYGYTF. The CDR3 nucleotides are TGTGCCAGCAGCTTGGGGGGAACCTATGGCTACACCTTC.

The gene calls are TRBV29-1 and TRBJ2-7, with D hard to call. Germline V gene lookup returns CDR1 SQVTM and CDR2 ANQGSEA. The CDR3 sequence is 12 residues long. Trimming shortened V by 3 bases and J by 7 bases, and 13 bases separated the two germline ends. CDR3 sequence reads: CSVEQVTGEQYF. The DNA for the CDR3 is TGCAGCGTTGAGCAGGTGACGGGTGAGCAGTACTTC.

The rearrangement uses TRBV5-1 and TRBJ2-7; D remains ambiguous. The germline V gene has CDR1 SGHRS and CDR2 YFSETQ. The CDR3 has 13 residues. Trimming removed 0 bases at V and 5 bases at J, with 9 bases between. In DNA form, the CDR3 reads TGCGCCAGCAGCTTGGGTGTGGAAGACGAGCAGTACTTC. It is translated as CASSLGVEDEQYF.

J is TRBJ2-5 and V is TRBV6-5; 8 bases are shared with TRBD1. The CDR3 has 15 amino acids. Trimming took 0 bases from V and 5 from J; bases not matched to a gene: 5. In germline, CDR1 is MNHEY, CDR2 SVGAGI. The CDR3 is CASSYSQGAGETQYF. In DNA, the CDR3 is TGTGCCAGCAGTTACTCGCAGGGGGCAGGGGAGACCCAGTACTTC.

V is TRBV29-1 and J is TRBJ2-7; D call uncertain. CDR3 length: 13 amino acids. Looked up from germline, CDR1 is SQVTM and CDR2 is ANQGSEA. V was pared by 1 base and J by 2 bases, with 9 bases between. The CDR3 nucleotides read TGCAGCGTTGAAGGAACCGAAACCTACGAGCAGTACTTC. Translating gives CSVEGTETYEQYF.

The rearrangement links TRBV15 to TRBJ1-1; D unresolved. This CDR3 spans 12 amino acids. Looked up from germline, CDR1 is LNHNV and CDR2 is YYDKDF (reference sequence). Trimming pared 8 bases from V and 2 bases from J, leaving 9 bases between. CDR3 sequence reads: CATREVNTEAFF. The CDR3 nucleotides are TGTGCCACCCGGGAGGTCAACACTGAAGCTTTCTTT.